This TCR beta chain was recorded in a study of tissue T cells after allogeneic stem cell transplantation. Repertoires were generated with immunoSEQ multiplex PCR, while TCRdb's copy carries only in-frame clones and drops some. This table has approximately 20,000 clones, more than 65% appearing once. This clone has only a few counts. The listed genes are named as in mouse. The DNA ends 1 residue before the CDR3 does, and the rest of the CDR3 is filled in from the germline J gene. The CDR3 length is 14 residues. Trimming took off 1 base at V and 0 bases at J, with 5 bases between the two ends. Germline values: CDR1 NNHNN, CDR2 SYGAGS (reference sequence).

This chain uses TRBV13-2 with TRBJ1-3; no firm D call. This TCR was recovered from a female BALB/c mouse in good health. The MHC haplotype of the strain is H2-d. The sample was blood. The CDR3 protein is CASGDYNSGNTLYF. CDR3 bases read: TGTGCCAGCGGTGATTACAATTCTGGAAATACGCTCTAT.